This T cell receptor beta chain appears in the sequencing data of a study of technical replicates of blood from a handful of donors. Germline V gives CDR1 SGHNT, CDR2 YENEEA. Trimming took 5 bases from V and 2 from J; bases not matched to a gene: 4. This CDR3 contains 16 residues. TCRdb's table, derived via immunoSEQ multiplex PCR, lists solely in-frame clones and lacks some. The repertoire holds about 79,000 clones, with more than 90% as singletons. The sample taken for sequencing was T cells isolated from PBMCs. The TCR was taken from a human donor in good health. Some clones in this sample may be carry-over from other donors' samples. The chain joins TRBV11-3 to TRBJ2-1; 12 bases match TRBD2. The CDR3 here is CASSPRTSGAYNEQFF. CDR3 bases: TGTGCCAGCAGCCCGAGGACTAGCGGGGCCTACAATGAGCAGTTCTTC.